The TCR beta chain described here comes from a study of blood T cells in healthy people across ages. The study's findings and limits: Investigators treated diversity estimates from one million T cells as underestimates. Greater diversity and more naive CD4+ cells were seen in long-lived donors than in aged donors. A roughly linear age-dependent decrease characterized TCR beta diversity per million T cells.

It was with a sample-barcoded 5' primer and a J-beta primer mix that a second PCR of about 6 to 12 cycles was run. Every sample returned 2.5 million or more CDR3-containing paired-end reads. TCRdb analysed the 5' RACE reads with MiXCR anew, one entry per CDR3 protein. Among about 620,000 distinct CDR3 sequences, approximately 21% were seen once, and the ten largest hold approximately 3.6%. CDR1 and CDR2 (germline): DFQATT, SNEGSKA (reference sequence). The CDR3 covers 17 residues. As regards this clonotype: The antigen is unknown.

The sequencing input was blood. The V gene is TRBV20-1, the J gene TRBJ2-5; TRBD2 aligns across 15 bases. The J call may be wrong; the DNA end is better matched by TRBJ2-7. This receptor was identified in a man between 65 and 85 years old in good health. The CDR3 loop reads CSAPGTSGRLNSYEQYF. The CDR3 region has the DNA TGCAGTGCCCCAGGGACTAGCGGGAGGTTGAATTCCTACGAGCAGTACTTC.